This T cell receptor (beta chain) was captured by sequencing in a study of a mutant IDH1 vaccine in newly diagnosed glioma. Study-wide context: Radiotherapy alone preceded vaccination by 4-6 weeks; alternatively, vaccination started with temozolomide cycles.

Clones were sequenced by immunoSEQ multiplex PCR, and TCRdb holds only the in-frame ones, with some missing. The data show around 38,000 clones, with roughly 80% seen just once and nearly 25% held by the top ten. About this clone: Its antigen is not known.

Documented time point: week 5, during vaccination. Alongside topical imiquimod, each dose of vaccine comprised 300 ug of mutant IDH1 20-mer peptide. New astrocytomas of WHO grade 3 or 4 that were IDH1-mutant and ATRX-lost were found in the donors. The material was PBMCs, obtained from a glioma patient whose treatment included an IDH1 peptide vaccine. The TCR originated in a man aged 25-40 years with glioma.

Here the CDR3 reads CASSTPGQGTQPQHF. For the CDR3, the DNA is TGTGCCAGTAGTACACCGGGACAGGGGACTCAGCCCCAGCATTTT. The chain combines TRBV19 with TRBJ1-5; TRBD1 matches 10 bases. The CDR3 has 15 amino acids. Looked up from germline, CDR1 is LNHDA and CDR2 is SQIVND (reference sequence). With V trimmed by 4 bases and J by 6 bases, 6 bases remained unmatched.